This T cell receptor beta chain was observed in a study of OX40 agonist ivuxolimab in advanced cancers. Study background: Six ivuxolimab dose levels, 0.01 to 10 mg/kg, were given intravenously every 2 weeks. The study's findings and limits: At 0.1 to 3.0 mg/kg, CD4+ and CD8+ blood T cells expanded clonally by week 6.

The table came from immunoSEQ multiplex PCR; TCRdb's copy has only in-frame clones and leaves some out. The repertoire holds roughly 58,000 clones, with around 88% as singletons. As regards this clone: Its matching antigen is unknown.

With baseline, cycle 4 day 1, and cycle 7 day 1 as timepoints, blood was sampled. The ends lost 1 base at V and 5 bases at J; junction bases unmatched: 13. CDR3 length: 18 residues. Germline lookup yields CDR1 MGHRA and CDR2 YSYEKL. V and J are TRBV4-1 and TRBJ2-5; 10 bases map to TRBD1. The sample in question was CD4+ or CD8+ T cells sorted from blood, obtained in a trial of the OX40 agonist ivuxolimab. The clonotype was recovered from an adult with an advanced solid tumor such as melanoma, head and neck, liver or kidney cancer. The CDR3 reads CASSQGPAGQGILETQYF. CDR3 in DNA: TGCGCCAGCAGCCAAGGTCCTGCGGGACAGGGGATTCTTGAGACCCAGTACTTC.